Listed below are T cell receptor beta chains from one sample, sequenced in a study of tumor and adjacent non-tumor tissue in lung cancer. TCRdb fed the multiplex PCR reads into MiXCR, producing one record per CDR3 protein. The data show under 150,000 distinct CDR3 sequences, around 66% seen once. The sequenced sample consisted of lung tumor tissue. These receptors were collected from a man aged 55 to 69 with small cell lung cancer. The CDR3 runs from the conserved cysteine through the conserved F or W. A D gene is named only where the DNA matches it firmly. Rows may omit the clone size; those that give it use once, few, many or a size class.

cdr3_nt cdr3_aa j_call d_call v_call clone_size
TGTGCCACCAGTGATCCCGGACGGAGCTCCTACGAGCAGTATTTC CATSDPGRSSYEQYF TRBJ2-7 . TRBV24-1 .
TGTGCCAGCAGCTCTAGGTCAGGGGAAGGAACTGAAGCTTTCTTT CASSSRSGEGTEAFF TRBJ1-1 . TRBV11-1 .
TGTGCCAGCAGTGAGCGTATGAGCCGGGACAGAGTCCCAGGGCACTTCTTC CASSERMSRDRVPGHFF TRBJ2-1 TRBD1 TRBV6-1 .
TGCAGCGTTGGAGGACGGAATCCCGTGGAAGGCTACACCTTC CSVGGRNPVEGYTF TRBJ1-2 . TRBV29-1 many
TGTACCAGCAGCTTAGATTTAGTGGCGAGCCAGTACTTC CTSSLDLVASQYF TRBJ2-5 . TRBV11-2 .
TGCAGTGCTAGAGAGGGACATCTGGGAGCTTTCTTT CSAREGHLGAFF TRBJ1-1 . TRBV20-1 .
TGTGCCAGCAGCCAGCAGCGGGACAGGGTCTCAACTCGAACAAATTCACCCCTCCACTTT CASSQQRDRVSTRTNSPLHF TRBJ1-6 TRBD1 TRBV11-3 few
TGCACTGTTAGATTGGGACGAACAGATACGCAGTATTTT CTVRLGRTDTQYF TRBJ2-3 . TRBV20-1 .
TGTGCCAGCAGTTCGCCAGGGGGCGCTGGCACCGGGGAGCTGTTTTTT CASSSPGGAGTGELFF TRBJ2-2 TRBD1 TRBV28 few
TGTGCCAGCAGTTTTATGCAGGCAGGGTCTCTCTATGATCAGTACTTC CASSFMQAGSLYDQYF TRBJ2-7 . TRBV12-3/TRBV12-4 .
TGCAACGTTGCCGGCAACATCAATCAGCCCCAGCATTTT CNVAGNINQPQHF TRBJ1-5 . TRBV29-1 .
TGCAGTGCTAGAGAACCCCAGGGAGGAGAGACCCAGTACTTC CSAREPQGGETQYF TRBJ2-5 . TRBV20-1 many
TGTACCACCAGTGATGGGGGACAGGGGTCCTACAAGCAGTACTTC CTTSDGGQGSYKQYF TRBJ2-7 TRBD1 TRBV24-1 .
TGCGCCAACAGCTTCTTAGGGACAGGGCAAGCCGGGGAGCTGTTTTTT CANSFLGTGQAGELFF TRBJ2-2 TRBD1 TRBV5-1 .
TGTGCCAGCCGACTAGCGATAATGAACACCGGGGAGCTGTTTTTT CASRLAIMNTGELFF TRBJ2-2 TRBD2 TRBV11-2 .
TGCAGCGCCCTGGGGTGGCAGGGCTATGACTACACATTC CSALGWQGYDYTF TRBJ1-2 . TRBV29-1 .
TGCAGTGCTAGAGATCCCTGCAGGGAAGGTGAAAAACTGTTTTTT CSARDPCREGEKLFF TRBJ1-4 . TRBV20-1 .
TGTGCCAGCGGTACAGGCTATAGCAATCAGCCCCAGCATTTT CASGTGYSNQPQHF TRBJ1-5 . TRBV11-2 many
TGTGCCATCAGCAAGGAAGGGGGCCCAGATACGCAGTATTTT CAISKEGGPDTQYF TRBJ2-3 TRBD1 TRBV10-3 .
TGCAGCGTTCGACTAGCGGACTACGGTGAGCAGTTCTTC CSVRLADYGEQFF TRBJ2-1 TRBD2 TRBV29-1 .
TGTGCCAGCAGTTTAGCGCTTTCCTGCGAACAGTACTTC CASSLALSCEQYF TRBJ2-7 . TRBV12-3/TRBV12-4 .
TGTGCCAGCAGGCCCATTTGGGGGGGGAATCAGCCCCAGCATTTT CASRPIWGGNQPQHF TRBJ1-5 . TRBV4-2 .
TGCAGCGTTGAGAATGGGTTTACTGGCTACACCTTC CSVENGFTGYTF TRBJ1-2 . TRBV29-1 .
TGTGCCAGCAGCCAGATCGCCGGGACGGATAGCAATCAGCCCCAGCATTTT CASSQIAGTDSNQPQHF TRBJ1-5 . TRBV4-1 .
TGTGCCACCAGTGACGCTTACCAAGAGACCCAGTACTTC CATSDAYQETQYF TRBJ2-5 . TRBV24-1 .
TGCGCCAGCAGCCAAGTTAGGGTGAAAGGCGGGACCATATACAATGAGCAGTTCTTC CASSQVRVKGGTIYNEQFF TRBJ2-1 . TRBV4-1 .
TGTGCCAGCAGCCCTAACGGAGTTGCAGAGACCCAGTACTTC CASSPNGVAETQYF TRBJ2-5 . TRBV7-3 .
TGTGCCAGCACCCTGGTGGACACCCAAGAGACCCAGTACTTC CASTLVDTQETQYF TRBJ2-5 . TRBV5-5 few
TGTGCCAGCAGCTTGAGCAGAACTTCCTACAATGAGCAGTTCTTC CASSLSRTSYNEQFF TRBJ2-1 . TRBV5-6 .
TGTGCCAGCATACTCCGTCCACCGGGACCAGGGACCGTGGAGCTGTTTTTT CASILRPPGPGTVELFF TRBJ2-2 . TRBV6-5 .
TGCAGTGCTCGACAGGGCTGGAGCTACAATGAGCAGTTCTTC CSARQGWSYNEQFF TRBJ2-1 TRBD1 TRBV20-1 few
TGCAGTGCAAATGACAAACACAATGAGCAGTTCTTC CSANDKHNEQFF TRBJ2-1 . TRBV20-1 .
. CASSLASGAPGSCFF TRBJ2-2 . TRBV5-4 .
TGTGCCAGCAGCTACCGGGGCAGGGGGAATGAACAGTTCTTC CASSYRGRGNEQFF TRBJ2-1 TRBD1 TRBV11-2 .
TGCAGTGCTAGATCCGTGGAATTTGAGACCAAGTACTTC CSARSVEFETKYF TRBJ2-5 . TRBV20-1 .
TGTGCCAGCAGTGTAAGGGGTGGCACCGGGGAGCTGTTTTTT CASSVRGGTGELFF TRBJ2-2 . TRBV2 many
TGCAGATTACAGGATAGCACAGATACGCAGTATTTT CRLQDSTDTQYF TRBJ2-3 . TRBV20-1 many
TGTGCCAGCAGTTATGGTCAGGGTATCGAAAAACTGTTTTTT CASSYGQGIEKLFF TRBJ1-4 . TRBV6-5 .
TGCAGTGTGCGGGAGTGTTACAATGAGCAGTTCTTC CSVRECYNEQFF TRBJ2-1 TRBD2 TRBV20-1 .
TGTGCCAGCAGTGGCAGGACCTTTCTAGCCAAAAACATTGAGTACTTC CASSGRTFLAKNIEYF TRBJ2-4 . TRBV28 .
TGTGCCAGCAGCTGGGACAGAGGGCTATATGTCTACAACTTC CASSWDRGLYVYNF TRBJ1-2 TRBD1 TRBV7-8 once
TGTGCCAGCAGTTTAGGACGGGGACGCGAAAAACTGTTTTTT CASSLGRGREKLFF TRBJ1-4 . TRBV28 .
TGTGCCAGCAGCCCGGGCCTGGTGGATGCAGATACGCAGTATTTT CASSPGLVDADTQYF TRBJ2-3 . TRBV7-3 few
TGTGCCTGGAGTGTAAAGGGGACTGAAAAACTGTTTTTT CAWSVKGTEKLFF TRBJ1-4 . TRBV30 once
TGCAGTGCTACTAGGGCTGGCAATGAGCAGTTCTTC CSATRAGNEQFF TRBJ2-1 . TRBV20-1 .
TGTGCCAGCAGCTTAGGGCTGGGGGGTTCAAACACTGAAGCTTTCTTT CASSLGLGGSNTEAFF TRBJ1-1 . TRBV7-3 .
TGTGCCACCAAGGGGCAGGACAATCAGCCCCAGCATTTT CATKGQDNQPQHF TRBJ1-5 . TRBV24-1 many
TGTGCCAGCAGCTTGACAGGGGGCGCCGGGGAGCTGTTTTTT CASSLTGGAGELFF TRBJ2-2 TRBD1 TRBV11-2 .
TGCAGCGTGGGGACAGGGACGACGGAGACCCAGTACTTC CSVGTGTTETQYF TRBJ2-5 TRBD1 TRBV29-1 many
TGTGCCAACAGCCTTGGACAGGGCGTAGGAGATACGCAGCATTTT CANSLGQGVGDTQHF TRBJ1-5 TRBD1 TRBV12-3/TRBV12-4 .
TGTGCCAGCAGTTTAAGGAAGGGGAATCTGCCCCAGCATTTT CASSLRKGNLPQHF TRBJ1-5 . TRBV28 .
TGCAGCGTCGTACTAGTGCCAGCGAACACCGGGGAACTGTTTTTT CSVVLVPANTGELFF TRBJ2-2 . TRBV29-1 .
TGCGCCAGCAGCCAAGGGGACCCTCGAACAGATACGCAGTATTTT CASSQGDPRTDTQYF TRBJ2-3 . TRBV5-1 .